This TCR beta chain is drawn from a study of vaccination and CD4 T cells after COVID-19 (dated by TCRdb to 2021 to 2024). Background on the whole study: The convalescent cohort comprised six males and four females, including two Hispanic individuals, seven Caucasians, two Asians and one multiracial person. Post-vaccine blood samples were taken a median of around 68 days after the second vaccine dose, with a range of roughly 13 to 250 days. As controls, cultures received a CEFX viral epitope pool (the positive control), an HIV-1 Nef peptide pool (the negative control), or no peptide at all. Post-COVID blood samples from convalescent patients were collected a median of roughly 100 days after diagnosis, with a range of roughly 30 to 170 days. In 10 COVID-19 convalescent patients and a handful of infection-naive healthy vaccine recipients, the spike-specific CD4+ TCR repertoire before mRNA vaccination was compared with the repertoire after mRNA vaccination. Culture stimuli were overlapping spike peptide pools from SARS-CoV-2 and from the common cold coronaviruses HCoV-NL63, HCoV-OC43 and HCoV-229E. Memory CD4+ T cell crossreactivity between SARS-CoV-2 and common cold coronavirus spike proteins was assessed at the TCR clonotype level in an earlier paper using these donors. Participants got two doses of the Pfizer-BioNTech BNT162b2 vaccine (n=8) or two doses of the Moderna mRNA-1273 vaccine (n=2).

Library preparation employed PCR. At the Johns Hopkins FTIC core, DNA from the cultured CD4+ T cells underwent TCR sequencing with the Oncomine TCR Beta short-read assay. The QIAamp micro DNA kit was used to extract genomic DNA from the cultured CD4+ T cells. Oncomine TCR Beta libraries made from cultured CD4+ T cells were pooled using unique dual indexes and sequenced on an Illumina iSeq 100. The authors' pipeline ran thus. Non-productive sequences were removed, and CDR3s not starting with C, not ending with F or W, or shorter than 7 amino acids were discarded. The MANAFEST web application was used to identify antigen-specific clonotypes by comparing peptide-stimulated wells against reference wells and other culture wells. For a clone to be called positive, the clone needed an FDR below 0.05, an odds ratio above 5, and a productive frequency above 0.1% in at least two of three replicate wells. Clonotypes that were significantly expanded in both SARS-CoV-2 spike wells and at least one common cold coronavirus spike condition were defined as cross-reactive. Similarity between CDR3 sequences was evaluated in R version 3.6.1 using Levenshtein distances (stringdist) and unrooted phylogenetic trees (ape). The public reads were run again by TCRdb, first through fastp at Q25 and then through MiXCR, and only productive beta chains were kept. Records with the same CDR3 protein are collapsed into one entry carrying the most frequent genes and DNA. The V and J calls come from TCRdb's annotation, not from the publication. The sample records some 10,000 distinct CDR3 sequences, 40% to 60% of which are singletons. About a sixth of the sample comes from the top ten.

The investigation overall reported the following: The number of convalescent patients in the study was relatively small, and the study did not examine early timepoints following natural infection. Although the median number of SARS-CoV-2-reactive clonotypes went up from some 23 after infection to more than 30 after vaccination, the increase was not significant. Of the vaccine-specific clones in convalescent patients, 304 of 307, or nearly all, reacted only to SARS-CoV-2 spike and did not cross-react with common cold coronaviruses. Among convalescent patients, a median about 90% of the SARS-CoV-2-reactive clones seen after vaccination appeared only after vaccination, which suggests priming specific to the vaccine.

From the cysteine up to the phenylalanine, the CDR3 has a length of 15 residues. CDR3 DNA only is kept here, 45 bases in frame from base 1. The germline V gene yields SGHTA for CDR1 and FQGNSA for CDR2. Trimming at the junction amounts to 6 bases on V and 2 bases on J, and the germline ends lie 14 bases apart. The treatment or condition label of this sample denotes: roughly 10-day PBMC culture with coronavirus spike peptide pools or control peptides (ViraFEST assay). CD4+ T cells from unexposed donors were collected before the COVID-19 pandemic (2011-2018). To expand antigen-specific T cells with peptide pools and then pick out the expanded clonotypes through TCR sequencing, the study relied on the ViraFEST assay. Each well held some 2 million PBMCs cultured with approximately 9.1 ug/ml peptide pools in IMDM containing around 5% human AB serum and approximately 10 IU/ml IL-2. On days 3 and 7, half of the culture medium was replaced with fresh IL-2-containing medium. After 9 to 10 days of culture, CD4+ T cells were isolated by negative selection using the EasySep CD4+ T cell isolation kit. Unexposed donor CD4+ T cells were tested for reactivity to SARS-CoV-2 S and N and four common cold coronavirus spike pools, as cell number allowed. Ficoll-Paque Plus gradient centrifugation was used to isolate PBMCs from whole blood, and the isolated PBMCs were then either used fresh or cryopreserved at -140C. In general, triplicate wells were set up for every culture condition. Leukapheresis product for the unexposed donors was purchased commercially.

Comments on this clonotype: It has no known antigen specificity. Base quality data are lacking; no much larger clone is found one base away.

This receptor was obtained from a human donor in good health. Sequenced sample: CD4+ T cells from blood, cultured in vitro. The chain uses TRBV7-2 and TRBJ1-5, with no D gene named confidently. The DNA sequence is given as TGTGCCAGCAGTTTGAGGGTGGCTGGCAATCAGCCCCAGCATTTT. Its protein product is CASSLRVAGNQPQHF. The full variable domain, with segments outside the CDR3 supplied by the reference TRBV7-2 and TRBJ1-5 proteins, appears as GAGVSQSPSNKVTEKGKDVELRCDPISGHTALYWYRQSLGQGLEFLIYFQGNSAPDKSGLPSDRFSAERTGGSVSTLTIQRTQQEDSAVYLCASSLRVAGNQPQHFGDGTRLSIL.